The entry below describes one TCR beta chain. Some clones are missing from TCRdb's copy, which holds only in-frame ones; the method was immunoSEQ multiplex PCR. The sample contains 200,000 to 250,000 clones, roughly 83% of which appear only once. The data were obtained in a study of blood T cell repertoires in COVID-19. Germline V gene lookup returns CDR1 MRHNA and CDR2 SNTAGT. V lost 2 bases and J 3 bases, leaving 17 bases between the germline ends. The CDR3 sequence is 16 residues long. The chain links TRBV6-4 to TRBJ2-7; D may be TRBD2 (5 bases). The clonotype was recovered from a woman aged 50 to 65 with acute or convalescent COVID-19. The sequenced sample was peripheral blood. CDR3 amino acids: CASSDDWAAGRYEQYF. The CDR3 bases are TGTGCCAGCAGTGACGACTGGGCCGCGGGCCGCTACGAGCAGTACTTC.